This T cell receptor beta chain is from a study of chemoradiotherapy in HPV16-positive cancers. Study-wide results and caveats: In HPV16-positive patients, HPV-responsive T-cell expansion tracked better recurrence-free survival. Candidate HPV-specific clones and E7-related TCR motifs grew in tumor during treatment.

Concerning this clone itself: Its antigen is not known.

Here immunoSEQ multiplex PCR was the method, and the copy in TCRdb shows in-frame clones only, minus some. This table has tens of thousands of clones, approximately 87% appearing once. Germline loops: CDR1 MNHEY, CDR2 SVGAGI. The CDR3 runs 12 residues. Trimming took 6 bases from V and 3 from J, leaving 8 bases between them. This chain joins TRBV6-5 and TRBJ1-1; perhaps TRBD1 as D (5 bases). The sequence came from a human donor with HPV-associated anogenital cancer. The sequencing used blood, collected from a patient who underwent chemoradiotherapy. The CDR3 reads CASRSGYTEAFF. The CDR3 bases are TGTGCCAGCAGATCAGGGTACACTGAAGCTTTCTTT.